This TCR beta chain was recovered during a study of STAT5B mutations in CD4+ large granular lymphocyte leukemia. V dropped 4 bases and J dropped 4 bases, with 10 bases sitting between them. Germline lookup yields CDR1 ENHRY and CDR2 SYGVKD. This CDR3 is built from 13 residues. Study results and limitations: Patient CD4-sorted repertoires stayed more clonal than healthy ones after leukemic-clone removal.

Control samples were healthy donors' buffy coats. On this clone: Its matching antigen is unknown.

Clones were sequenced by immunoSEQ multiplex PCR, and TCRdb holds only the in-frame ones, with some missing. The sample includes about 29,000 clones, around four fifths of them seen just once. This clonotype originated in a human donor in good health. The chain links TRBV10-3 to TRBJ1-2; D remains unclear. The sequenced sample was CD4+ T cells from blood buffy coats. The CDR3 region is CAISAMGSYGYTF. As DNA, the CDR3 is TGTGCCATCAGTGCCATGGGATCCTATGGCTACACCTTC.